This TCR beta chain emerged from a study of T cell changes during pregnancy in multiple sclerosis (dated by TCRdb to between 2018 and 2020). Study-wide context: The study looked at changes in the T cell repertoire across pregnancy in women with multiple sclerosis.

CDR1 and CDR2 (SEHNR, FQNEAQ) derive from the germline V gene (reference sequence). The CDR3 goes from the cysteine to the phenylalanine over 13 residues. Only CDR3 DNA remains: 39 bases, in frame from the first base. Between the V and J ends, shortened by 1 base and 3 bases respectively, the junction contains 5 bases. Library generation was performed with the immunoSEQ multiplex PCR assay. Imported from immuneACCESS, the table was reduced by TCRdb to in-frame sequences with V and J called. These copies leave out some clones; in studies compared against another copy, an unresolved V gene accounts for under half, and the cause of the remainder is not known. Counted in this sample were under 95,000 clones; roughly 91% of them appeared once. About 1.7% of the sample comes from the top ten. About this clone: It lacks a known antigen. It has no much larger one-base neighbor in the sample; base qualities were not kept.

The sequence was obtained from a female donor in good health, enrolled as a control in a pregnancy study. The material sequenced was peripheral blood, taken after pregnancy. The chain was built from TRBV7-9 and TRBJ2-3; confidence is insufficient to name the D gene. The DNA is TGTGCCAGCAGCTTAGACCTAACAGATACGCAGTATTTT. It translates to CASSLDLTDTQYF.